This T cell receptor beta chain is drawn from a study of T cells expressing NK-cell markers. The wider study: Sorted CD3+CD56-NKG2C+, CD3+CD56+NKG2C+ and CD3+CD56+NKG2C- T cells supplied the TCR beta repertoires. Eight donors were sequenced, of whom seven were HCMV-seropositive, while the remaining one was HCMV-seronegative. Findings of the study overall: The study found dominant NKG2C+ clonotypes at about 1.0-7.0% of CD8+ T cells in six donors.

This CDR3 spans 12 amino acids. In germline, CDR1 is SEHNR, CDR2 FQNEAQ (reference sequence). Concerning this clonotype: The antigen is not known.

Production of TCR beta cDNA relied on 5'RACE template switching with UMIs. TCRdb reanalyzed the 5' RACE reads and collapses them to one entry per CDR3 protein, without DNA. This sample contains about 460,000 distinct CDR3 sequences. The specimen sequenced was blood T cells: a sorted CD56 or NKG2C T cell subset, CD4+ or CD8+ T cells, or bulk PBMC T cells (not recorded which). The chain employs TRBV7-9 and TRBJ2-5. The TCR was taken from a woman aged 45-65 years in good health. CDR3 amino acids: CASSSVLETQYF.